The 12 T cell receptor beta chains presented below share a single source sample, sequenced in a study of response to subunit inactivated influenza vaccine. Each CDR3 protein is one row after TCRdb ran MiXCR on the RT-PCR reads. The data show about 540,000 distinct CDR3 sequences, with around 15% seen just once and approximately 10% held by the top ten. Material: PBMCs from blood, obtained about 12 days after vaccination. Source of these receptors: a man aged 45-60 years who received an inactivated influenza vaccine.

There are a few counts of this clonotype. The V and J genes are TRBV24-1 and TRBJ2-5; possibly TRBD1 or TRBD2 for D (5 bases each). Deletions cut 3 bases from V and 2 bases from J, with 12 bases between. This CDR3 is 15 amino acids long. Germline V gene data show CDR1 as KGHDR and CDR2 as SFDVKD. CDR3 protein: CATSDIVGVQETQYF. In nucleotides, the CDR3 is TGTGCCACCAGTGATATTGTGGGGGTGCAAGAGACCCAGTACTTC.

This clonotype was observed at least ten times. The J gene is TRBJ2-3, the V gene TRBV12-3 or TRBV12-4; D perhaps matches TRBD1 (5 bases). Trimming took off 11 bases at V and 2 bases at J, with 14 bases between the two ends. This CDR3 contains 13 residues. Written as DNA, the CDR3 is TGTGCCTCTGGGGCGATTTTCACAGATACGCAGTATTTT. This codes for CASGAIFTDTQYF.

This chain links TRBV30 with TRBJ2-1; D is unclear. Trimming pared 0 bases from V and 0 bases from J, leaving 9 bases between. The CDR3 is made up of 15 amino acids. From germline, CDR1 is GTSNPN and CDR2 SVGIG (reference sequence). The CDR3 loop reads CAWSVLGSSYNEQFF. CDR3 in DNA: TGTGCCTGGAGTGTACTCGGTAGCTCCTACAATGAGCAGTTCTTC. The full variable domain, its missing parts supplied by reference TRBV30 and TRBJ2-1, is SQTIHQWPATLVQPVGSPLSLECTVEGTSNPNLYWYRQAAGRGLQLLFYSVGIGQISSEVPQNLSASRPQDRQFILSSKKLLLSDSGFYLCAWSVLGSSYNEQFFGPGTRLTVL.

The J gene is TRBJ2-1, the V gene TRBV20-1; TRBD1 matches 9 bases. Germline V gene sequence: CDR1 DFQATT, CDR2 SNEGSKA (reference sequence). The CDR3 sequence is 15 residues long. V was clipped by 0 bases and J by 3 bases; unmatched bases: 3. The CDR3 reads CSARDLTGGYNEQFF. In DNA form, the CDR3 reads TGCAGTGCTAGAGATCTGACAGGGGGCTACAATGAGCAGTTCTTC.

The chain recombines TRBV20-1 with TRBJ1-1, with 7 bases identical to TRBD1. The CDR3 covers 16 residues. The ends lost 1 base at V and 6 bases at J; junction bases unmatched: 14. Germline lookup yields CDR1 DFQATT and CDR2 SNEGSKA (reference sequence). This chain's CDR3 is CSARVGGRGFSAEAFF. The DNA of the CDR3 is TGCAGTGCTAGAGTCGGGGGCAGGGGGTTTTCTGCTGAAGCTTTCTTT.

The chain links TRBV4-1 to TRBJ1-1; 7 nucleotides agree with TRBD1. The ends lost 1 base at V and 6 bases at J; junction bases unmatched: 8. This CDR3 contains 15 residues. CDR1 is MGHRA, CDR2 YSYEKL, per germline. For the CDR3, the DNA is TGCGCCAGCAGCCAAGTTGACAGGGAGGGGGCTGAAGCTTTCTTT. Protein: CASSQVDREGAEAFF.

This clonotype was found a few times. V is TRBV6-2 or TRBV6-3 and J is TRBJ1-1; 9 positions match TRBD1. V gave up 6 bases and J gave up 12 bases; unmatched junction bases: 14. Germline loops: CDR1 MNHEY, CDR2 SVGEGT. The CDR3 is 14 amino acids. CDR3 nucleotides: TGTGCCAGCAGCCAAACTACGGGACAGGGTCGCACTTTCTTT. Its translation is CASSQTTGQGRTFF.

Only a few counts were recorded for this clonotype. The chain has TRBV10-3 and TRBJ2-1, with D tentatively TRBD1 (5 bases). The germline V gene has CDR1 ENHRY and CDR2 SYGVKD. The CDR3 is made up of 16 amino acids. V was shortened by 3 bases and J by 5 bases, with 17 bases between the two germline ends. CDR3 nucleotide sequence: TGTGCCATCAGTGATATTCCAGGGAACATTCACAATGAGCAGTTCTTC. Translated, it gives CAISDIPGNIHNEQFF.

This clonotype came up a few times. The chain links TRBV7-2 to TRBJ1-1; perhaps TRBD1 as D (6 bases). This CDR3 has 14 residues. Germline CDR1 reads SGHTA; CDR2 reads FQGNSA. V lost 4 bases to trimming and J lost 5 bases, with 14 bases between them. In DNA, the CDR3 is TGTGCCAGCAGCTACACAGGGAGAGGGACTGAAGCTTTCTTT. It encodes CASSYTGRGTEAFF.

This clonotype was observed many times. A read error may produce the germline difference seen at one junction end. This chain joins TRBV7-7 and TRBJ2-7, with a tentative D call TRBD1 (6 bases). CDR3 length: 16 residues. CDR1 is SSHAT, CDR2 FNYEAQ, per germline (reference sequence). CDR3 loop: CASSFRQAVPTYEQYF. The CDR3 bases are TGTGCTAGCAGCTTTAGACAGGCAGTTCCTACCTACGAGCAGTACTTC.

This chain connects TRBV12-3 or TRBV12-4 to TRBJ1-5, with a weak D call TRBD1 (5 bases). The CDR3 sequence is 15 residues long. V lost 3 bases to trimming and J lost 2 bases, with 11 bases between them. The CDR3 DNA reads as TGTGCCAGCAGTTTCGTCCAGGGTGGCAATCAGCCCCAGCATTTT. Translating it yields CASSFVQGGNQPQHF.

The genes are TRBV20-1 and TRBJ2-7; TRBD1 matches 8 bases. The CDR3 has 13 residues. The germline gives CDR1 DFQATT, CDR2 SNEGSKA (reference sequence). V trimming: 5 bases; J trimming: 0 bases; junction bases outside the gene matches: 3. CDR3 in amino acids: CSALTGASYEQYF. CDR3 nucleotides: TGCAGTGCTTTGACAGGGGCCTCCTACGAGCAGTACTTC.